These 2 T cell receptor beta chains came from one sample sequenced in a study of blood T cell repertoires in COVID-19. The table came from immunoSEQ multiplex PCR; TCRdb's copy has only in-frame clones and leaves some out. Of fewer than 250,000 clones in the sample, around 90% were seen once. Sequenced input: PBMCs or T cells enriched from blood (not recorded which). The receptors stem from a man aged 25-40 years who had recovered from COVID-19.

The rearrangement joins TRBV7-6 to TRBJ1-1, with 7 bases aligning to TRBD1. V lost 3 bases to trimming and J lost 4 bases; unmatched junction nucleotides: 5. Germline lookup yields CDR1 SGHVS and CDR2 FNYEAQ. The CDR3 sequence is 14 residues long. The CDR3 loop reads CASSLGTVPTEAFF. For the CDR3, the DNA is TGTGCCAGCAGCTTGGGGACAGTTCCCACTGAAGCTTTCTTT.

The chain carries TRBV18 and TRBJ1-6; TRBD1 aligns across 8 bases. Unmatched junction bases numbered 6, after V lost 6 bases and J lost 8 bases. The CDR3 contains 14 residues. CDR1 and CDR2 (germline): KGHSH, LQKENI. Here the CDR3 reads CASSQGARDSPLHF. The CDR3 DNA is TGTGCCAGCTCCCAGGGGGCTCGGGATTCACCCCTCCACTTT.